This T cell receptor (beta chain) was recovered during a study of T cell responses to AZD1222 COVID-19 vaccine. This CDR3 comprises 15 residues. Germline V gene sequence: CDR1 MNHNS, CDR2 SASEGT. The ends were cut back, 3 bases at V and 0 bases at J, with 6 bases in the middle. TCRdb's table, derived via immunoSEQ multiplex PCR, lists solely in-frame clones and lacks some. The sample consists of about 100,000 clones, 70% to 90% of them appearing once. The chain links TRBV6-1 to TRBJ1-6; D ambiguous. The clonotype originates from an adult in good health. The sample in question was peripheral blood, obtained on day 0 of AZD1222 vaccination. The CDR3 here is CASSDQTSYNSPLHF. The CDR3 DNA reads TGTGCCAGCAGTGACCAGACCTCCTATAATTCACCCCTCCACTTT.